The T cell receptor beta chain described here comes from a study of cytomegalovirus exposure and HLA in healthy donors. The study, taken as a whole, reports: Investigators reported fewer than 200 TCR beta chains as tied to cytomegalovirus. Prediction of most subjects' HLA-A and HLA-B alleles by TCR beta sequences was reportedly accurate.

Germline V gene sequence: CDR1 KGHSH, CDR2 LQKENI. V lost 3 bases, J lost 7 bases, and 6 bases lay in between. The CDR3 sequence is 12 residues long. A multiplex PCR was run with 60 Vbeta primers and 13 Jbeta primers. Sequencing used immunoSEQ multiplex PCR; TCRdb keeps in-frame clones, though not all of them. Here the sample spans 120,000 or so clones, about three quarters being singletons. Points on this clone: Its antigen is undetermined.

The material sequenced was PBMCs. The V gene is TRBV18, the J gene TRBJ1-4; D is possibly TRBD1 (5 bases). The sequence was collected from a man aged 30 to 45 in good health and CMV-seronegative. Here the CDR3 reads CASSPQGEKLFF. As DNA, the CDR3 is TGTGCCAGCTCACCCCAGGGTGAAAAACTGTTTTTT.